This paragraph reports one T cell receptor beta chain. Produced via immunoSEQ multiplex PCR; TCRdb's table is partial and in-frame only. This sample has about 310,000 clones, with around nine tenths found just once. The germline V gene encodes CDR1 LNHDA and CDR2 SQIVND (reference sequence). V trimming: 10 bases; J trimming: 7 bases; junction bases outside the gene matches: 5. This CDR3 is built from 13 residues. This sample is part of a study of blood T cell repertoires in COVID-19. Looking at the study overall: There were acute and convalescent COVID-19 samples, and they came from the United States, Italy and Spain. In each case, the material was cDNA or gDNA derived from T cells, B-cell-depleted T cells, or PBMCs.

This chain links TRBV19 with TRBJ2-1, with 12 bases matching TRBD2. The sample was PBMCs or T cells enriched from blood (not recorded which). The receptor's source is a woman aged 25 to 39 who had recovered from COVID-19. This chain's CDR3 is CAIATSGRNEQFF. For the CDR3, the DNA is TGTGCCATTGCGACTAGCGGGAGAAATGAGCAGTTCTTC.